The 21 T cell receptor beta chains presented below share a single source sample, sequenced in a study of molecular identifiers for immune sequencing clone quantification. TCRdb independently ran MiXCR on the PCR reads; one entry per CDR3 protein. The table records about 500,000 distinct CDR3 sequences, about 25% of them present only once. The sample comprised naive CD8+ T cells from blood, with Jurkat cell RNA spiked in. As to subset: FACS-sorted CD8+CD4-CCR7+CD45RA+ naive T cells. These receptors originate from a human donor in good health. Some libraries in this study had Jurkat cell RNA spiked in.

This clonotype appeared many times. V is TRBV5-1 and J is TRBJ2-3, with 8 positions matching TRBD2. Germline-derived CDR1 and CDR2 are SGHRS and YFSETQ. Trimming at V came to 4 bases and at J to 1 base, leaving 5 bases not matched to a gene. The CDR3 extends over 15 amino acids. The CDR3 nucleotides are TGCGCCAGCAGCCCGGGGGGGGGCGGCACAGATACGCAGTATTTT. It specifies CASSPGGGGTDTQYF.

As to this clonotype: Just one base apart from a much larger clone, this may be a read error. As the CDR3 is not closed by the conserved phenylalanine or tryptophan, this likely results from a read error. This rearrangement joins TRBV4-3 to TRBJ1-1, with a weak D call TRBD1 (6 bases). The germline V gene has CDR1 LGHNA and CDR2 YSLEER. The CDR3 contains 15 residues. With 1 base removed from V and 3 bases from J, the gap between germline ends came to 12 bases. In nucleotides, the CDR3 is TGCGCCAGCAGCCAAGCACCGGGACACGACACTGAAGCTTTCCTT. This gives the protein CASSQAPGHDTEAFL.

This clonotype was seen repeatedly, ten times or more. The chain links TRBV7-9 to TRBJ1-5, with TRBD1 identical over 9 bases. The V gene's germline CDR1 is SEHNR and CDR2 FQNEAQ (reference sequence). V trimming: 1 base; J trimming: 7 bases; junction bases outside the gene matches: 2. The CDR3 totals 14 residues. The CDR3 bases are TGTGCCAGCAGCTTAGGACAGGGGGACCAGCCCCAGCATTTT. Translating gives CASSLGQGDQPQHF.

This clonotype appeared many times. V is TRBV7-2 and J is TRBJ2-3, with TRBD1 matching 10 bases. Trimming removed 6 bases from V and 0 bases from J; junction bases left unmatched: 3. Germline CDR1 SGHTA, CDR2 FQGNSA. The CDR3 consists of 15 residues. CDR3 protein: CASRRQGASTDTQYF. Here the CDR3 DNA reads TGTGCCAGCAGGCGACAGGGGGCCAGCACAGATACGCAGTATTTT.

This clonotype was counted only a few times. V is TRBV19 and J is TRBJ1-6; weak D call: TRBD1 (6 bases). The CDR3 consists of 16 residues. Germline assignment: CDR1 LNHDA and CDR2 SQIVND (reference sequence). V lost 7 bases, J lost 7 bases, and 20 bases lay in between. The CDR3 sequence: CASIDRQDTLNSPLHF. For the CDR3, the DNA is TGTGCCAGTATCGACCGACAGGATACTCTGAATTCACCCCTCCACTTT.

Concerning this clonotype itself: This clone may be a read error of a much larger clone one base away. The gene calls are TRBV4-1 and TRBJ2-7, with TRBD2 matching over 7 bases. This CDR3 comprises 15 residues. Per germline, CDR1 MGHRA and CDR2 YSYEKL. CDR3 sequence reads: CASSQERESGYEQHF. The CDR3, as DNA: TGCGCCAGCAGCCAAGAGCGGGAGAGTGGGTACGAGCAGCACTTC.

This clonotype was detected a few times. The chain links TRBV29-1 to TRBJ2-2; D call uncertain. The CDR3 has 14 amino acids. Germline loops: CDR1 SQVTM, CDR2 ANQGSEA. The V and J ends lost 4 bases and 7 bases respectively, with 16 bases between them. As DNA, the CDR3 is TGCAGCGTTGGGGTGGCAGCCTCGGGCGGGGAGCTGTTTTTT. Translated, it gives CSVGVAASGGELFF.

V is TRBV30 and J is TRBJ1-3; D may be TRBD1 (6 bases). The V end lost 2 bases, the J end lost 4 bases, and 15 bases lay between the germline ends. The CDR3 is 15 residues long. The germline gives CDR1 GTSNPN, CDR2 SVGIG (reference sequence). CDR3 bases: TGTGCCTGGAGTTCGACAGGCTCAATCGGAAACACCATATATTTT. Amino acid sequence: CAWSSTGSIGNTIYF.

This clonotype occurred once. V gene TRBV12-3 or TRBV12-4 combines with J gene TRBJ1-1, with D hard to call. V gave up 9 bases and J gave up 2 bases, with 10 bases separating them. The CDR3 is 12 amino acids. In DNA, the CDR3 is TGTGCCAGTTTGAGCGGCAACACTGAAGCTTTCTTT. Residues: CASLSGNTEAFF.

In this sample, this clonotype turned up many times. The CDR3 is CASSQDRGTSGYYEQYF. The CDR3 coding sequence is TGCGCCAGCAGCCAAGACCGGGGGACTAGCGGATACTACGAGCAGTACTTC. V gene TRBV4-3 combines with J gene TRBJ2-7, with TRBD2 matching 11 bases. The V segment lost 0 bases and the J segment 3 bases; nucleotides outside the gene matches: 7. The CDR3 has 17 amino acids. The germline V gene encodes CDR1 LGHNA and CDR2 YSLEER.

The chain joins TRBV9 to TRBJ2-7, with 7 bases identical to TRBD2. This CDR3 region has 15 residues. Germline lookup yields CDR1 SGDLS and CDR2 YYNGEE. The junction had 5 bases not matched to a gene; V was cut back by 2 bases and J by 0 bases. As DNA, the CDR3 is TGTGCCAGCAGCGTCTCCGGGACTACCTCCTACGAGCAGTACTTC. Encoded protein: CASSVSGTTSYEQYF.

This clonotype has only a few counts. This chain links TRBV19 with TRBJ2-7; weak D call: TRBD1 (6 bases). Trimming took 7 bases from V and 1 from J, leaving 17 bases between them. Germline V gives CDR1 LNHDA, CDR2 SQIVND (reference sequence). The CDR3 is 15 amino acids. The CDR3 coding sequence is TGTGCCAGTAAGATGGCAGGGGAGAGGTCCTACGAGCAGTACTTC. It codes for CASKMAGERSYEQYF. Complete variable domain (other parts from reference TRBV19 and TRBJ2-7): DGGITQSPKYLFRKEGQNVTLSCEQNLNHDAMYWYRQDPGQGLRLIYYSQIVNDFQKGDIAEGYSVSREKKESFPLTVTSAQKNPTAFYLCASKMAGERSYEQYFGPGTRLTVT.

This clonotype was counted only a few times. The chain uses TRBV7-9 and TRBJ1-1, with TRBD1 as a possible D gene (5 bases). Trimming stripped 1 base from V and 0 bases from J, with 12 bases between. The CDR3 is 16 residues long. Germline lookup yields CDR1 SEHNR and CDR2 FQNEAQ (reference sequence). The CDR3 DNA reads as TGTGCCAGCAGCTTAGGAAGACAGCACATGAACACTGAAGCTTTCTTT. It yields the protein CASSLGRQHMNTEAFF.

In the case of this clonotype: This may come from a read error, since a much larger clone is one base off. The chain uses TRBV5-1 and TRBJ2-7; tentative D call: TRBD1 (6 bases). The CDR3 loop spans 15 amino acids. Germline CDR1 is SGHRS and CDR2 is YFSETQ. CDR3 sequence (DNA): TGCGCCGGCAGCTTGAAGGACAGACCTACCTACGAGCAGTACTTC. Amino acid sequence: CAGSLKDRPTYEQYF. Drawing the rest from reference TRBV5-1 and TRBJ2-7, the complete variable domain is KAGVTQTPRYLIKTRGQQVTLSCSPISGHRSVSWYQQTPGQGLQFLFEYFSETQRNKGNFPGRFSGRQFSNSRSEMNVSTLELGDSALYLCAGSLKDRPTYEQYFGPGTRLTVT.

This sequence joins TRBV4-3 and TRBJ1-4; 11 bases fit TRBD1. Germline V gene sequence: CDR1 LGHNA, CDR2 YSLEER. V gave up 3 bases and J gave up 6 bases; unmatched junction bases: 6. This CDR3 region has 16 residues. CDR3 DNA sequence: TGCGCCAGCAGCCAGGACAGGGGGCGTCCAGATGAAAAACTGTTTTTT. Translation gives CASSQDRGRPDEKLFF.

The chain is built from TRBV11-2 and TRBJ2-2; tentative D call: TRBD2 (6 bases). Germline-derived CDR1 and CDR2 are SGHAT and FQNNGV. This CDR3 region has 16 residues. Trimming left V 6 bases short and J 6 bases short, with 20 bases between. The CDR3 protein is CASRSGLSGLAGELFF. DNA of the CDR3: TGTGCCAGCAGATCGGGACTCTCGGGGTTGGCCGGGGAGCTGTTTTTT. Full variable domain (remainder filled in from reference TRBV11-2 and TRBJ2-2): EAGVAQSPRYKIIEKRQSVAFWCNPISGHATLYWYQQILGQGPKLLIQFQNNGVVDDSQLPKDRFSAERLKGVDSTLKIQPAKLEDSAVYLCASRSGLSGLAGELFFGEGSRLTVL.

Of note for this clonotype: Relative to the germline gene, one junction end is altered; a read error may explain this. CDR3 region: CTSSLFSGHEQYF. Written as DNA, the CDR3 is TGCACTAGCAGCTTATTTTCCGGGCACGAGCAGTACTTC. The V gene is TRBV7-7, the J gene TRBJ2-7; TRBD2 is a possible D gene (6 bases). This CDR3 region has 13 residues. CDR1 and CDR2 (germline): SSHAT, FNYEAQ (reference sequence).

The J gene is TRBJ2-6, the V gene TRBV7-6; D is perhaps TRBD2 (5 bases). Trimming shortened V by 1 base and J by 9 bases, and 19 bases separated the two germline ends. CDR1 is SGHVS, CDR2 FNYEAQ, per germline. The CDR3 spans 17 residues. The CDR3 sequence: CASSLVADLVGVNVLTF. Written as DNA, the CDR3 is TGTGCCAGCAGCTTAGTGGCCGACTTAGTGGGAGTCAACGTCCTGACTTTC.

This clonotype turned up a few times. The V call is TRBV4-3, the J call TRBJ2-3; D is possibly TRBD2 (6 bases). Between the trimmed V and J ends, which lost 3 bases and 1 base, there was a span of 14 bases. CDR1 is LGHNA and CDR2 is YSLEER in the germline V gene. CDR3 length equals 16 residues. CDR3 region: CASSHNPGGGTDTQYF. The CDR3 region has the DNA TGCGCCAGCAGCCATAATCCAGGCGGGGGCACAGATACGCAGTATTTT.

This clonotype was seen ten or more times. CDR3 region: CASSYRDISSYNSPLHF. CDR3 sequence (DNA): TGTGCCAGCAGCTACAGGGATATTAGCTCCTATAATTCACCCCTCCACTTT. The chain is built from TRBV9 and TRBJ1-6; weak D call: TRBD1 (6 bases). Trimming left V 4 bases short and J 0 bases short, with 14 bases between. Looked up from germline, CDR1 is SGDLS and CDR2 is YYNGEE. This CDR3 is built from 17 residues.

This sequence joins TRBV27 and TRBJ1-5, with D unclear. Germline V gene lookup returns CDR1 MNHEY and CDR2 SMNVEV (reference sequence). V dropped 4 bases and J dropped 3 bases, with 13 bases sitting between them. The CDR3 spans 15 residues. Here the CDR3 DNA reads TGTGCCAGCAGTTATTCCGCGGGGAACAATCAGCCCCAGCATTTT. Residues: CASSYSAGNNQPQHF.